The T cell receptor (beta chain) under discussion was sequenced for a study of control samples from healthy donors and cancer patients. Germline trimming cut 6 bases from V and 2 bases from J; bases unmatched to any gene: 3. Looked up from germline, CDR1 is MGHDK and CDR2 is SYGVNS. This CDR3 is built from 14 residues. Libraries were prepared by immunoSEQ multiplex PCR; TCRdb keeps only in-frame clonotypes and omits some of them. The table includes some 100,000 clones, approximately 90% detected once. This clone was counted only a few times. Sequenced sample: blood. The chain carries TRBV25-1 and TRBJ2-7, with TRBD1 identical over 11 bases. The source of this sequence is a young man in good health. CDR3 sequence: CASSAGQGAYEQYF. The CDR3 DNA reads TGTGCCAGCAGCGCGGGACAGGGGGCCTACGAGCAGTACTTC.